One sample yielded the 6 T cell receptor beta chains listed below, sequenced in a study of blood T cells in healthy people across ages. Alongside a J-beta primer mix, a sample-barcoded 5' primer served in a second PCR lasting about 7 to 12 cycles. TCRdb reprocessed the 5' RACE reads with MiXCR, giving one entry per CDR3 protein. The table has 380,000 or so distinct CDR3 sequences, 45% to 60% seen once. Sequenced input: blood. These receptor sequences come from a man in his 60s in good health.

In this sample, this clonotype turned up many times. CDR3 sequence reads: CSVKPGQGETQYF. The CDR3, as DNA: TGCAGCGTAAAACCGGGACAGGGAGAGACCCAGTACTTC. This sequence joins TRBV29-1 and TRBJ2-5, with 9 bases lining up with TRBD1. The CDR3 loop spans 13 amino acids. The V segment lost 6 bases and the J segment 4 bases; nucleotides outside the gene matches: 6. CDR1 SQVTM and CDR2 ANQGSEA come from the germline V gene.

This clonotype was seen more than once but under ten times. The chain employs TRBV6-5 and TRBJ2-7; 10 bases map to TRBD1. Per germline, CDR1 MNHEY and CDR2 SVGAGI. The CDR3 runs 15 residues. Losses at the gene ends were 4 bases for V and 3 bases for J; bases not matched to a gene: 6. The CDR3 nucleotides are TGTGCCAGCAGTTCGCCGGGACAGGGGCACTACGAGCAGTACTTC. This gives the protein CASSSPGQGHYEQYF.

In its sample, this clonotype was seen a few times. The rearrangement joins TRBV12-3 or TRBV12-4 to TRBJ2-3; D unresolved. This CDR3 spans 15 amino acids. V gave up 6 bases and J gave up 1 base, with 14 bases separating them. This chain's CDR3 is CASSPFSRRTDTQYF. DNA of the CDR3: TGTGCCAGCAGCCCCTTCTCCCGACGCACAGATACGCAGTATTTT.

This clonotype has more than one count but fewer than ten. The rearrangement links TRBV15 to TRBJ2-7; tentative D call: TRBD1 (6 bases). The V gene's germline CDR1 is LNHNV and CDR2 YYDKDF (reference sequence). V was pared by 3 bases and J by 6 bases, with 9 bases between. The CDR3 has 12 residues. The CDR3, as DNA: TGTGCCACCAGCAGTGACAGGTTCGAGCAGTACTTC. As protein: CATSSDRFEQYF.

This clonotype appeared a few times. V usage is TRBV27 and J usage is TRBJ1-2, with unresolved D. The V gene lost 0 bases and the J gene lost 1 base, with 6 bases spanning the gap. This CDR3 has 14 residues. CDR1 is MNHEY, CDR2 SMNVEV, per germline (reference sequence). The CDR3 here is CASSLSGSNYGYTF. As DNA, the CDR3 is TGTGCCAGCAGTTTATCCGGGAGTAACTATGGCTACACCTTC.

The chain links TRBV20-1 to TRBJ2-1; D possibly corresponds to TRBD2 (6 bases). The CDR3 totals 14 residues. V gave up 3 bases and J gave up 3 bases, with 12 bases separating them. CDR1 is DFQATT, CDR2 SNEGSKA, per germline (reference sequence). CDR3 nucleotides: TGCAGTGCTAGGGGCAGACTAGGCTACAATGAGCAGTTCTTC. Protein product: CSARGRLGYNEQFF.